The 19 T cell receptor beta chains below all came from one sample that was sequenced in a study of OX40 agonist ivuxolimab in advanced cancers. Assay: immunoSEQ multiplex PCR; the TCRdb copy retains only in-frame clones and omits some. The sample lists more than 50,000 clones; 85% were seen once. The material was CD4+ or CD8+ T cells sorted from blood, obtained in a trial of the OX40 agonist ivuxolimab. These receptors all come from an adult with an advanced solid tumor such as melanoma, head and neck, liver or kidney cancer.

The count of this clone is one. This sequence joins TRBV9 and TRBJ1-2; 8 bases agree with TRBD1. J was trimmed by 4 bases and V by 4 bases; bases with no gene match: 9. This CDR3 spans 15 amino acids. CDR1 is SGDLS, CDR2 YYNGEE, per germline. CDR3 in amino acids: CASSSRTGLIYGYTF. The CDR3 DNA reads TGTGCCAGCAGCTCACGGACAGGGCTCATCTATGGCTACACCTTC.

Concerning this clone itself: This sample includes further DNA sequences coding for the same CDR3. V is TRBV18 and J is TRBJ2-3, with unresolved D. Germline-derived CDR1 and CDR2 are KGHSH and LQKENI. The CDR3 length is 13 residues. V was shortened by 0 bases and J by 0 bases, with 1 base between the two germline ends. CDR3 bases: TGTGCCAGCTCACCACCGAGCACAGATACGCAGTATTTT. It yields the protein CASSPPSTDTQYF. The whole variable domain, filled in from reference TRBV18 and TRBJ2-3, reads NAGVMQNPRHLVRRRGQEARLRCSPMKGHSHVYWYRQLPEEGLKFMVYLQKENIIDESGMPKERFSAEFPKEGPSILRIQQVVRGDSAAYFCASSPPSTDTQYFGPGTRLTVL.

This chain links TRBV25-1 with TRBJ1-2, with D hard to call. Germline loops: CDR1 MGHDK, CDR2 SYGVNS. The V end was cut by 4 bases, the J end by 8 bases, with 8 bases between. This CDR3 is 11 amino acids long. The CDR3 region is CASSVNWGYTF. As DNA, the CDR3 is TGTGCCAGCAGTGTAAACTGGGGCTACACCTTC.

This sequence joins TRBV18 and TRBJ2-7; tentative D call: TRBD2 (7 bases). This CDR3 has 16 amino acids. Trimming removed 1 base at V and 5 bases at J, with 18 bases between. Germline loops: CDR1 KGHSH, CDR2 LQKENI. CDR3 in amino acids: CASSPQGSGGRNEQYF. The CDR3 nucleotides are TGTGCCAGCTCACCACAGGGGTCGGGGGGCAGGAACGAGCAGTACTTC.

The DNA for the CDR3 is TGTGCCAGTACCGGGACAAACAAGAACACTGAAGCTTTCTTT. Protein: CASTGTNKNTEAFF. This rearrangement joins TRBV19 to TRBJ1-1; a weak D match, TRBD1 (6 bases). V was cut by 7 bases and J by 1 base, with 13 bases left in between. The CDR3 is made up of 14 amino acids. Germline CDR1 LNHDA, CDR2 SQIVND (reference sequence). The full variable domain, completed using reference TRBV19 and TRBJ1-1, is DGGITQSPKYLFRKEGQNVTLSCEQNLNHDAMYWYRQDPGQGLRLIYYSQIVNDFQKGDIAEGYSVSREKKESFPLTVTSAQKNPTAFYLCASTGTNKNTEAFFGQGTRLTVV.

J is TRBJ1-1 and V is TRBV6-5, with a weak D call TRBD1 (5 bases). The CDR3 totals 15 residues. The V and J ends lost 2 bases and 1 base respectively, with 11 bases between them. Germline values: CDR1 MNHEY, CDR2 SVGAGI. The CDR3 nucleotides read TGTGCCAGCAGTTACCACGGGACCCAGAACACTGAAGCTTTCTTT. It translates to CASSYHGTQNTEAFF.

J is TRBJ2-1 and V is TRBV7-9; D may be TRBD1 (6 bases). The CDR3 runs to 14 residues. Trimming stripped 4 bases from V and 7 bases from J, with 14 bases between. Germline V lookup: CDR1 SEHNR, CDR2 FQNEAQ (reference sequence). Here the CDR3 reads CASSSSGARNEQFF. Written as DNA, the CDR3 is TGTGCCAGCAGCTCTTCAGGGGCGAGGAATGAGCAGTTCTTC. Based on the CDR3 plus reference TRBV7-9 and TRBJ2-1, the full variable domain is DTGVSQNPRHKITKRGQNVTFRCDPISEHNRLYWYRQTLGQGPEFLTYFQNEAQLEKSRLLSDRFSAERPKGSFSTLEIQRTEQGDSAMYLCASSSSGARNEQFFGPGTRLTVL.

This chain's CDR3 is CASGATGGSGNTIYF. The CDR3 region has the DNA TGTGCCAGCGGTGCCACAGGGGGCTCTGGAAACACCATATATTTT. The rearrangement links TRBV2 to TRBJ1-3, with TRBD1 identical over 8 bases. J gave up 0 bases and V 8 bases, and 6 bases lay outside the gene matches. The CDR3 covers 15 residues. Germline loops: CDR1 SNHLY, CDR2 FYNNEI.

The gene calls are TRBV5-1 and TRBJ1-1; D possibly corresponds to TRBD1 (5 bases). V was clipped by 2 bases and J by 1 base, with 15 bases between them. This CDR3 comprises 16 residues. Germline assignment: CDR1 SGHRS and CDR2 YFSETQ. CDR3 residues: CASSLTGGRENTEAFF. The CDR3 bases are TGCGCCAGCAGCTTAACCGGGGGAAGAGAGAACACTGAAGCTTTCTTT.

This chain joins TRBV19 and TRBJ1-5; the D gene is possibly TRBD1 (6 bases). Trimming took off 3 bases at V and 9 bases at J, with 15 bases between the two ends. Germline V gives CDR1 LNHDA, CDR2 SQIVND (reference sequence). This CDR3 has 14 amino acids. Written as DNA, the CDR3 is TGTGCCAGTAGTATCCTAACAGGGCGTGGGCCCCAGCATTTT. Encoded protein: CASSILTGRGPQHF.

The chain uses TRBV7-9 and TRBJ1-2; D not resolved. The CDR3 contains 12 residues. Germline V CDR1 and CDR2: SEHNR, FQNEAQ (reference sequence). The V gene lost 5 bases and the J gene lost 8 bases, with 12 bases spanning the gap. The CDR3, as DNA: TGTGCCAGCAGCCCCGACCTTACGGGCTACACCTTC. Amino acid sequence: CASSPDLTGYTF.

This chain connects TRBV19 to TRBJ2-1; 9 bases align to TRBD2. Germline V gives CDR1 LNHDA, CDR2 SQIVND (reference sequence). The CDR3 totals 17 residues. The V and J ends lost 5 bases and 4 bases, in that order; junction bases with no gene match: 12. This chain's CDR3 is CASSPRGSGRDYNEQFF. In nucleotides, the CDR3 is TGTGCCAGTAGTCCCCGAGGTAGCGGGAGAGATTACAATGAGCAGTTCTTC. Complete variable domain (other parts from reference TRBV19 and TRBJ2-1): DGGITQSPKYLFRKEGQNVTLSCEQNLNHDAMYWYRQDPGQGLRLIYYSQIVNDFQKGDIAEGYSVSREKKESFPLTVTSAQKNPTAFYLCASSPRGSGRDYNEQFFGPGTRLTVL.

The J gene is TRBJ2-4, the V gene TRBV2; no clear D gene. The V gene lost 4 bases and the J gene lost 0 bases, with 7 bases spanning the gap. The V gene's germline CDR1 is SNHLY and CDR2 FYNNEI. The CDR3 consists of 14 residues. This chain's CDR3 is CASSGGLAKNIQYF. In DNA, the CDR3 is TGTGCCAGCAGTGGAGGTTTAGCCAAAAACATTCAGTACTTC.

This clone has just a few counts. CDR3 coding DNA: TGTGCCAGCAGCCAAGAGCTGACAGTTAACTATGGCTACACCTTC. Translating gives CASSQELTVNYGYTF. The chain has TRBV4-2 and TRBJ1-2; possible D gene TRBD1, 5 bases. The CDR3 totals 15 residues. V shed 0 bases and J shed 1 base, with 9 bases lying between them. The germline gives CDR1 LGHNA, CDR2 YNFKEQ.

The V and J genes are TRBV28 and TRBJ1-2, with D uncertain. Trimming pared 9 bases from V and 0 bases from J, leaving 11 bases between. The CDR3 contains 13 residues. Germline assignment: CDR1 MDHEN and CDR2 SYDVKM. DNA for the CDR3: TGTGCCAGTAGAGGCAAGGCTAACTATGGCTACACCTTC. Its translation: CASRGKANYGYTF.

The rearrangement links TRBV28 to TRBJ1-2; D gene uncertain. This CDR3 contains 15 residues. Looked up from germline, CDR1 is MDHEN and CDR2 is SYDVKM. V was trimmed by 0 bases and J by 8 bases, leaving 16 bases between them. The CDR3 loop reads CASSLWGGQGRGYTF. The CDR3 DNA follows: TGTGCCAGCAGTTTATGGGGCGGCCAAGGACGGGGCTACACCTTC.

V is TRBV6-1 and J is TRBJ1-4; the match to TRBD1 covers 9 bases. Germline lookup yields CDR1 MNHNS and CDR2 SASEGT. CDR3 size: 14 residues. The trim removed 6 bases at V and 9 bases at J, leaving 8 bases unmatched. CDR3 coding DNA: TGTGCCAGCAGCGTGGACAGGGGTGGAAAAAAACTGTTTTTT. Translating gives CASSVDRGGKKLFF.

This clone was observed a handful of times. The chain carries TRBV5-1 and TRBJ1-1; 8 bases fit TRBD1. The V gene's germline CDR1 is SGHRS and CDR2 YFSETQ. The length of the CDR3 is 16 residues. Unmatched junction bases numbered 8, after V lost 4 bases and J lost 0 bases. For the CDR3, the DNA is TGCGCCAGCAGCCCACGCTCAGGGGGCATGAACACTGAAGCTTTCTTT. Translation gives CASSPRSGGMNTEAFF.

The rearrangement joins TRBV28 to TRBJ1-1; the D gene is possibly TRBD1 (6 bases). The V and J ends lost 8 bases and 8 bases respectively, with 18 bases between them. Germline CDR1 MDHEN, CDR2 SYDVKM. This CDR3 has 13 residues. The CDR3 region has the DNA TGTGCCAGCGCCCTAGGAACACAGGGAGAAGCTTTCTTT. Translation: CASALGTQGEAFF. The full variable domain, rest sourced from reference TRBV28 and TRBJ1-1, is DVKVTQSSRYLVKRTGEKVFLECVQDMDHENMFWYRQDPGLGLRLIYFSYDVKMKEKGDIPEGYSVSREKKERFSLILESASTNQTSMYLCASALGTQGEAFFGQGTRLTVV.